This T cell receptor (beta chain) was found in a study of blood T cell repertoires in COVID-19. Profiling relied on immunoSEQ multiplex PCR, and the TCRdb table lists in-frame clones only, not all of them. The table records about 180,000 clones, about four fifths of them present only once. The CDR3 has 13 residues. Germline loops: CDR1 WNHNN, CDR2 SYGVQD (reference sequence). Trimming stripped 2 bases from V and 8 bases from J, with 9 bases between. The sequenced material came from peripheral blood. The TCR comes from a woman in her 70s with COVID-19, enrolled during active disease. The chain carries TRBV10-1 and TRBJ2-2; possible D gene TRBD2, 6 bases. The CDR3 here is CASSERLGGELFF. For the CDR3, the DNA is TGCGCCAGCAGTGAGAGACTAGGGGGGGAGCTGTTTTTT.